These 22 T cell receptor beta chains came from one sample sequenced in a study of CD4 T cells in relation to SARS-CoV-2 and coronaviruses. Their antigens remain unidentified. Data came from immunoSEQ multiplex PCR; TCRdb stores just in-frame clones and leaves some out. This table holds 24,000 or so clones, 78% found once. CD4+ T cells from unexposed donors were obtained before the COVID-19 pandemic (2011-2018). Isolation of CD4+ T cells took place after less than twelve days in culture. Material: CD4+ T cells from PBMCs, cultured in vitro. The receptors were sampled from a human donor in good health.

This chain connects TRBV6-5 to TRBJ2-3; a possible D gene is TRBD2 (5 bases). V lost 6 bases to trimming and J lost 1 base, with 11 bases between them. Germline CDR1 MNHEY, CDR2 SVGAGI. The length of the CDR3 is 14 residues. CDR3 region: CASSLGGGTDTQYF. The CDR3 DNA reads as TGTGCCAGCAGCCTCGGAGGAGGCACAGATACGCAGTATTTT.

J is TRBJ1-1 and V is TRBV2; no definite D call. The germline V gene encodes CDR1 SNHLY and CDR2 FYNNEI. V was shortened by 5 bases and J by 0 bases, with 13 bases between the two germline ends. This CDR3 has 15 amino acids. The CDR3 region has the DNA TGTGCCAGCAGTTCAGGAAGGTCAGTGAACACTGAAGCTTTCTTT. It specifies CASSSGRSVNTEAFF.

This rearrangement joins TRBV10-1 to TRBJ2-1; D possibly uses TRBD1 or TRBD2 (6 bases each). Germline V gene sequence: CDR1 WNHNN, CDR2 SYGVQD (reference sequence). This CDR3 has 17 amino acids. V shed 3 bases and J shed 2 bases, with 17 bases lying between them. In DNA, the CDR3 is TGCGCCAGCAGTGAAGGGTTGGCCGGGGGCACCTACAATGAGCAGTTCTTC. Translating it yields CASSEGLAGGTYNEQFF.

This rearrangement joins TRBV20-1 to TRBJ1-4; D possibly corresponds to TRBD1 (6 bases). There are 14 residues in the CDR3. Trimming removed 3 bases from V and 8 bases from J, with 16 bases in between. CDR1 is DFQATT, CDR2 SNEGSKA, per germline (reference sequence). CDR3 amino acids: CSASPPGDKEKLFF. CDR3 coding DNA: TGCAGTGCTAGTCCCCCAGGGGACAAGGAAAAACTGTTTTTT.

The chain joins TRBV6-6 to TRBJ1-2, with TRBD1 matching 7 bases. Germline CDR1 is MNHNY and CDR2 is SVGAGI (reference sequence). This CDR3 region has 14 residues. V dropped 7 bases and J dropped 0; count of bases not matched to a gene: 5. CDR3 sequence: CASIQGQPNYGYTF. For the CDR3, the DNA is TGTGCCAGCATTCAGGGACAGCCTAACTATGGCTACACCTTC.

Only a few counts were recorded for this clone. The gene calls are TRBV4-1 and TRBJ2-7; TRBD2 agrees at 7 bases. CDR1 is MGHRA, CDR2 YSYEKL, per germline. The CDR3 is 16 residues long. Trimming took 2 bases from V and 2 from J; bases not matched to a gene: 9. The CDR3, as DNA: TGCGCCAGCAGCCAATTGGGCGGGAGTATCCCCTACGAGCAGTACTTC. Translation gives CASSQLGGSIPYEQYF.

The rearrangement uses TRBV10-3 and TRBJ2-1, with D perhaps given as TRBD1 or TRBD2 (5 bases each). Germline loops: CDR1 ENHRY, CDR2 SYGVKD. Trimming took 8 bases from V and 4 from J, leaving 12 bases between them. CDR3 length: 13 amino acids. The DNA of the CDR3 is TGTGCCATCGGGCGAGGGGAATACAATGAGCAGTTCTTC. Protein product: CAIGRGEYNEQFF.

V usage is TRBV19 and J usage is TRBJ2-6; TRBD1 matches 12 bases. V shed 5 bases and J 4 bases; nucleotides not matched to a gene: 18. Germline V lookup: CDR1 LNHDA, CDR2 SQIVND (reference sequence). The CDR3 has 21 amino acids. DNA of the CDR3: TGTGCCAGTAGTTTTTCTTACGACCCGGGACAGGGGGCGCCAGGGGCCAACGTCCTGACTTTC. Encoded protein: CASSFSYDPGQGAPGANVLTF.

The genes are TRBV11-3 and TRBJ2-1; 9 bases are shared with TRBD2. The CDR3 totals 19 residues. The V segment lost 5 bases and the J segment 6 bases; nucleotides outside the gene matches: 20. The germline gives CDR1 SGHNT, CDR2 YENEEA. CDR3 bases: TGTGCCAGCAGCCCAAAATCATACCAAAGCGGGAGGCTCTGCAATGAGCAGTTCTTC. Its translation: CASSPKSYQSGRLCNEQFF.

DNA for the CDR3: TGTGCCAGCTCCATTTCAGGGTTGGACAATCAGCCCCAGCATTTT. Its protein product is CASSISGLDNQPQHF. The chain employs TRBV2 and TRBJ1-5; possibly TRBD1 for D (5 bases). V lost 8 bases and J 3 bases, leaving 17 bases between the germline ends. The CDR3 spans 15 residues. CDR1 and CDR2 from the germline V gene are SNHLY and FYNNEI.

This chain uses TRBV2 with TRBJ2-7; the D gene is possibly TRBD1 (5 bases). The CDR3 sequence is 15 residues long. The germline V and J ends were trimmed by 6 bases and 2 bases, with 17 bases remaining between them. Germline V gene sequence: CDR1 SNHLY, CDR2 FYNNEI. The CDR3 DNA reads TGTGCCAGCAGGAGCAGGGCCGTTGGGCCCTACGAGCAGTACTTC. Its protein is CASRSRAVGPYEQYF. The full variable domain, in which reference TRBV2 and TRBJ2-7 provide the parts outside the CDR3, is EPEVTQTPSHQVTQMGQEVILRCVPISNHLYFYWYRQILGQKVEFLVSFYNNEISEKSEIFDDQFSVERPDGSNFTLKIRSTKLEDSAMYFCASRSRAVGPYEQYFGPGTRLTVT.

V and J are TRBV10-3 and TRBJ2-1, with a tentative D call TRBD2 (6 bases). The CDR3 is 11 amino acids. Germline V gene sequence: CDR1 ENHRY, CDR2 SYGVKD. The V gene lost 11 bases and the J gene lost 4 bases, with 9 bases spanning the gap. CDR3 loop: CAARGYNEQFF. In DNA form, the CDR3 reads TGTGCCGCGCGGGGTTACAATGAGCAGTTCTTC.

The chain employs TRBV5-1 and TRBJ2-5; 11 bases are shared with TRBD2. The V and J ends lost 4 bases and 2 bases, in that order; junction bases with no gene match: 16. The CDR3 has 19 residues. The germline gives CDR1 SGHRS, CDR2 YFSETQ. CDR3: CASSKLAGAKGAYQETQYF. The CDR3, as DNA: TGCGCCAGCAGCAAACTAGCGGGAGCCAAGGGAGCCTATCAAGAGACCCAGTACTTC.

The chain combines TRBV19 with TRBJ2-1; the D gene is possibly TRBD2 (5 bases). CDR1 LNHDA and CDR2 SQIVND come from the germline V gene (reference sequence). V gave up 3 bases and J gave up 0 bases, with 15 bases separating them. The CDR3 is made up of 17 amino acids. For the CDR3, the DNA is TGTGCCAGTAGTATTGGGGAGCAAGGTTCCTCCTACAATGAGCAGTTCTTC. This encodes CASSIGEQGSSYNEQFF.

In this sample, this clone turned up a few times. The chain links TRBV28 to TRBJ1-3; tentatively, D is TRBD1 (6 bases). The V end lost 6 bases, the J end lost 3 bases, and 12 bases lay between the germline ends. The germline V gene encodes CDR1 MDHEN and CDR2 SYDVKM. The CDR3 is made up of 14 amino acids. The CDR3 here is CASRTGQSGNTIYF. The CDR3 DNA sequence: TGTGCCAGCAGAACGGGACAAAGTGGAAACACCATATATTTT. Full variable domain (remainder filled in from reference TRBV28 and TRBJ1-3): DVKVTQSSRYLVKRTGEKVFLECVQDMDHENMFWYRQDPGLGLRLIYFSYDVKMKEKGDIPEGYSVSREKKERFSLILESASTNQTSMYLCASRTGQSGNTIYFGEGSWLTVV.

V usage is TRBV27 and J usage is TRBJ1-6; D uncertain. V shed 2 bases and J shed 10 bases, with 15 bases lying between them. CDR1 MNHEY and CDR2 SMNVEV come from the germline V gene (reference sequence). The CDR3 is 15 residues long. CDR3 nucleotide sequence: TGTGCCAGCAGTTTAAGCAGTAACGGACGATCACCCCTCCACTTT. Translated, it gives CASSLSSNGRSPLHF.

The chain joins TRBV6-2 or TRBV6-3 to TRBJ2-3; 7 bases agree with TRBD2. This CDR3 has 16 amino acids. Germline lookup yields CDR1 MNHEY and CDR2 SVGEGT. Unmatched junction bases numbered 13, after V lost 6 bases and J lost 4 bases. DNA of the CDR3: TGTGCCAGCAGCGGTGCCTTAGCGGGTAGGCCAGATACGCAGTATTTT. Translation: CASSGALAGRPDTQYF.

This rearrangement joins TRBV11-2 to TRBJ2-1, with D perhaps TRBD1 (6 bases). Looked up from germline, CDR1 is SGHAT and CDR2 is FQNNGV. V gave up 3 bases and J gave up 1 base, with 13 bases separating them. CDR3 length equals 16 residues. The CDR3 here is CASSFNPGASYNEQFF. The CDR3 DNA follows: TGTGCCAGCAGCTTTAATCCAGGGGCTTCCTACAATGAGCAGTTCTTC. Filled out from reference TRBV11-2 and TRBJ2-1, the complete variable domain reads EAGVAQSPRYKIIEKRQSVAFWCNPISGHATLYWYQQILGQGPKLLIQFQNNGVVDDSQLPKDRFSAERLKGVDSTLKIQPAKLEDSAVYLCASSFNPGASYNEQFFGPGTRLTVL.

This clone appeared a few times. The chain couples TRBV10-1 to TRBJ1-2, with a possible D match to TRBD1 (5 bases). This CDR3 has 17 residues. Germline CDR1 and CDR2: WNHNN and SYGVQD (reference sequence). Between the trimmed V and J ends, which lost 0 bases and 1 base, there was a span of 15 bases. The CDR3 nucleotides are TGCGCCAGCAGTGAGTCGGGTAGGGGTCCGGATAACTATGGCTACACCTTC. Translated: CASSESGRGPDNYGYTF.

The chain recombines TRBV18 with TRBJ2-4; 8 bases align to TRBD1. The germline V gene encodes CDR1 KGHSH and CDR2 LQKENI. With 6 bases clipped from V and 5 bases from J, the junction kept 6 bases outside the gene matches. This CDR3 contains 14 residues. In DNA, the CDR3 is TGTGCCAGCTCCAAACAGGGGGGCGAAAACATTCAGTACTTC. It encodes CASSKQGGENIQYF.

V gene TRBV24-1 combines with J gene TRBJ1-5, with D perhaps TRBD1 (5 bases). CDR3 length: 13 amino acids. Germline V gene lookup returns CDR1 KGHDR and CDR2 SFDVKD. Trimming shortened V by 5 bases and J by 3 bases, and 7 bases separated the two germline ends. The CDR3 sequence: CATSGQNNQPQHF. The CDR3 DNA follows: TGTGCCACCAGTGGACAGAACAATCAGCCCCAGCATTTT.

The chain employs TRBV27 and TRBJ2-1; 14 positions agree with TRBD2. Germline assignment: CDR1 MNHEY and CDR2 SMNVEV (reference sequence). Trimming took 7 bases from V and 2 from J; bases not matched to a gene: 7. The CDR3 runs 17 residues. The CDR3 loop is CASKGTSGSRPYNEQFF. In DNA form, the CDR3 reads TGTGCCAGCAAAGGGACTAGCGGGAGCCGCCCCTACAATGAGCAGTTCTTC.